This TCR beta chain was captured in a study of regulatory T cells in long-lasting Graves disease. Specified time point: persistent/refractory GD, antithyroid drugs over 5 years with positive TRAb. PBMCs were the source of the RNA used for TCR sequencing. From an endocrinology department in Xi'an, China, came the patients. The TCR beta library used iRepertoire HTBI primers with Arm-PCR amplification of CDR3. TCRdb fed the multiplex PCR reads into MiXCR, producing one record per CDR3 protein. The sample yields about 430,000 distinct CDR3 sequences, 21% seen once. This clonotype was counted only a few times. The sequence derives from a female donor with Graves disease. Sequenced material: peripheral blood mononuclear cells (PBMCs), taken when the disease was refractory, from a patient treated with antithyroid drugs.

CDR3 loop: CASSYRRGDSGYTF. For the CDR3, the DNA is TGTGCCAGCAGTTACAGGAGGGGTGACAGTGGCTACACCTTC. The V gene is TRBV11-3, the J gene TRBJ1-2; weak D call: TRBD1 (5 bases). The CDR3 is made up of 14 amino acids. V was shortened by 6 bases and J by 7 bases, with 18 bases between the two germline ends. The germline V gene encodes CDR1 SGHNT and CDR2 YENEEA.